Listed here is a single T cell receptor (beta chain). What it binds is not known. The J segment lost 6 bases and the V segment lost 5 bases, leaving 9 bases of the junction unmatched. Germline CDR1 and CDR2: SNHLY and FYNNEI. The CDR3 is 15 amino acids. The libraries were made with immunoSEQ v3.0 at survey level. What sequencing targeted per sample was 40,000-50,000 T-cell genomes. Some clones are missing from TCRdb's copy, which holds only in-frame ones; the method was immunoSEQ multiplex PCR. The table shows almost 20,000 clones, with 80% occurring only once. These data originate in a study of long-term antiretroviral therapy in people with HIV. Study-wide findings and caveats: The study lacked data on ART adherence, viral resistance or therapy changes. Against controls, HIV repertoires showed narrower ranges of CDR3 length. ART-treated samples gained diversity yet remained below transplant donor controls.

This chain connects TRBV2 to TRBJ2-2; 7 bases match TRBD1. The origin of this receptor is a woman aged 40 to 50 with HIV. This material consisted of unsorted PBMCs, taken 0.2 years after starting antiretroviral therapy. CDR3 nucleotides: TGTGCCAGCAGTCTCGGACAGGTCAGGGCCGGGGAGCTGTTTTTT. It codes for CASSLGQVRAGELFF.